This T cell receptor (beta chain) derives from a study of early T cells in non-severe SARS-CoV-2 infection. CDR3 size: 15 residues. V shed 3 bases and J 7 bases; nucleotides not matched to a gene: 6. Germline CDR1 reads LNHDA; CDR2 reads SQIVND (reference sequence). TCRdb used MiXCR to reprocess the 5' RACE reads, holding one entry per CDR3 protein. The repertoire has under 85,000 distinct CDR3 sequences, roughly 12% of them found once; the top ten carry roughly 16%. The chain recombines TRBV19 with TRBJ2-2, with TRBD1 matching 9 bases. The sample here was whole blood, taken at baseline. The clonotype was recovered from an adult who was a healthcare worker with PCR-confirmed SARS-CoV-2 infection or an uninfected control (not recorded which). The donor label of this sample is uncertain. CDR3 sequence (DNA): TGTGCCAGTAGTATTTACAGGGGGCCTGGCGGGGAGCTGTTTTTT. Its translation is CASSIYRGPGGELFF.